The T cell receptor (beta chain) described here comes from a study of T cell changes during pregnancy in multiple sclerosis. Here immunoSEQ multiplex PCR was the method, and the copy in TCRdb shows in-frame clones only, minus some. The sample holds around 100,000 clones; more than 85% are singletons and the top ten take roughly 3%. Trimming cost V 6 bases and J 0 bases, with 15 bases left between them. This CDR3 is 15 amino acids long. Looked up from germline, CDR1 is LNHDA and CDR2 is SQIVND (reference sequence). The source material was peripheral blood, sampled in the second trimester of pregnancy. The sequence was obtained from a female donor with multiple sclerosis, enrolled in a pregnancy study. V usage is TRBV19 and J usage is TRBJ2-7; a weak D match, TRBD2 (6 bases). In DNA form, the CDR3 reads TGTGCCAGTAGGGAGGACTACAGGAGCTCCTACGAGCAGTACTTC. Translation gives CASREDYRSSYEQYF.